This is a list of T cell receptor beta chains from one sample in a study of PD-1 blockade in classical Hodgkin lymphoma. TCRdb keeps only in-frame clones here, not all; method: immunoSEQ multiplex PCR. The repertoire has some 38,000 clones, around 78% of them found once; the top ten carry approximately 11%. The sample consisted of peripheral blood mononuclear cells (PBMCs), taken at baseline. All receptors derive from a human donor with classical Hodgkin lymphoma. Both conserved end residues are part of each CDR3. The D gene is left open where the match is weak. Clone size, where shown, is once, few, many, or a class for clones that have expanded.

J: TRBJ2-7; size: .; D: .; V: TRBV7-2; DNA: TGTGCCAGCAGCTTAGCTAGGACTCAAACCTACGAGCAGTACTTC; CDR3: CASSLARTQTYEQYF
J: TRBJ1-4; size: .; D: .; V: TRBV5-8; DNA: TGTGCCAGCAGCTTGTGGCAGGGTGCAACTAATGAAAAACTGTTTTTT; CDR3: CASSLWQGATNEKLFF
J: TRBJ2-2; size: .; D: TRBD1; V: TRBV28; DNA: TGTGCCAGCAACCCAGGGGGCGAAGACGGGGAGCTGTTTTTT; CDR3: CASNPGGEDGELFF
J: TRBJ1-2; size: .; D: .; V: TRBV19; DNA: TGTGCCAGTAGTATACGCTCAGCTAACTATGGCTACACCTTC; CDR3: CASSIRSANYGYTF
J: TRBJ2-7; size: .; D: TRBD1; V: TRBV7-9; DNA: TGTGCCAGCAGCTTAGTCGGGACAGGAAAACACTACGAGCAGTACTTC; CDR3: CASSLVGTGKHYEQYF
J: TRBJ2-7; size: few; D: .; V: TRBV5-1; DNA: TGCGCCAGCAGCGGCCAGGGACCTGACTACGAGCAGTACTTC; CDR3: CASSGQGPDYEQYF
J: TRBJ2-2; size: once; D: .; V: TRBV6-5; DNA: TGTGCCAGCAGTTACGTAAACACCGGGGAGCTGTTTTTT; CDR3: CASSYVNTGELFF
J: TRBJ1-1; size: few; D: .; V: TRBV6-5; DNA: TGTGCCAGCAGTTACCCACCTTATACGGAAGCTTTCTTT; CDR3: CASSYPPYTEAFF
J: TRBJ2-7; size: .; D: .; V: TRBV11-2; DNA: TGTGCCAGCAGCTCGACTAGGGGACGCTACGAGCAGTACTTC; CDR3: CASSSTRGRYEQYF
J: TRBJ1-5; size: .; D: TRBD1; V: TRBV7-2; DNA: TGTGCCAGCAGTCTCACCGGGACAGGGATGGAGCCCCAGCATTTT; CDR3: CASSLTGTGMEPQHF
J: TRBJ2-7; size: .; D: .; V: TRBV7-2; DNA: TGTGCCAGCAGTTACGGACTGTTAGCAGGGGTGCAGTACTTC; CDR3: CASSYGLLAGVQYF
J: TRBJ1-5; size: .; D: .; V: TRBV7-2; DNA: TGTGCCAGCAGGTTGGGAGTGGGTCAGCCCCAGCATTTT; CDR3: CASRLGVGQPQHF
J: TRBJ2-7; size: .; D: TRBD1; V: TRBV18; DNA: TGTGCCAGCTCACCCCTACAGGGGGACGAGCAGTACTTC; CDR3: CASSPLQGDEQYF
J: TRBJ2-3; size: .; D: TRBD2; V: TRBV6-5; DNA: TGTGCCAGCAGGGTAGCGGGATCCTACACAGATACGCAGTATTTT; CDR3: CASRVAGSYTDTQYF
J: TRBJ2-3; size: .; D: .; V: TRBV19; DNA: TGTGCCAGTAGTATTAGGCAGGGTTCAGATACGCAGTATTTT; CDR3: CASSIRQGSDTQYF
J: TRBJ2-4; size: .; D: .; V: TRBV7-2; DNA: TGTGCCAGCAGCTCGGACGGTAAAAACATTCAGTACTTC; CDR3: CASSSDGKNIQYF
J: TRBJ2-7; size: few; D: .; V: TRBV28; DNA: TGTGCCAGCACCGAAGGGTCCGAGCAGTACTTC; CDR3: CASTEGSEQYF
J: TRBJ1-6; size: few; D: .; V: TRBV6-5; DNA: TGTGCCAGCAGTTACTCGAGCCCACTGACCCGGGTCCCCCTCCACTTT; CDR3: CASSYSSPLTRVPLHF
J: TRBJ1-2; size: .; D: TRBD1; V: TRBV29-1; DNA: TGCAGCGCCGGGGACAGGGGCTATGGCTACACCTTC; CDR3: CSAGDRGYGYTF
J: TRBJ2-3; size: .; D: .; V: TRBV4-3; DNA: TGCGCCAGCAGCCAAGATGGGGGACTGGGCACAGATACGCAGTATTTT; CDR3: CASSQDGGLGTDTQYF
J: TRBJ1-5; size: .; D: .; V: TRBV18; DNA: TGTGCCAGCTCCGGATTGTTTAGCAATCAGCCCCAGCATTTT; CDR3: CASSGLFSNQPQHF
J: TRBJ2-1; size: .; D: .; V: TRBV7-8; DNA: TGTGCCAGCAGCCGATGGGGTCAGGTTAATGAGCAGTTCTTC; CDR3: CASSRWGQVNEQFF
J: TRBJ2-7; size: few; D: TRBD2; V: TRBV9; DNA: TGTGCCAGCAGCCCCGGACTAGCGTTCGGGTACGAGCAGTACTTC; CDR3: CASSPGLAFGYEQYF
J: TRBJ2-1; size: .; D: TRBD2; V: TRBV7-9; DNA: TGTGCCAGCAGCCAGACTAGCGGGAGGGCTCCAGTTTTGGATGAGCAGTTCTTC; CDR3: CASSQTSGRAPVLDEQFF
J: TRBJ2-5; size: .; D: .; V: TRBV9; DNA: TGTGCCAGCAGCCCCGAGGGGAGACAGGTAGAGACCCAGTACTTC; CDR3: CASSPEGRQVETQYF
J: TRBJ2-7; size: .; D: .; V: TRBV2; DNA: TGTGCCAGCTCAAAACCCTCACGAGGGACCTACGAGCAGTACTTC; CDR3: CASSKPSRGTYEQYF
J: TRBJ2-1; size: .; D: .; V: TRBV4-1; DNA: TGCGCCAGCAGCGTGGCGAGCGCAACATTAAATGAGCAGTTCTTC; CDR3: CASSVASATLNEQFF
J: TRBJ1-2; size: .; D: .; V: TRBV28; DNA: TGTGCCAGCAGCCCAGGAAACTATGGCTACACCTTC; CDR3: CASSPGNYGYTF
J: TRBJ1-2; size: .; D: .; V: TRBV5-1; DNA: TGCGCCAGCAGCTTGGTCCCGGGGAGGTTGGATGGCTACACCTTC; CDR3: CASSLVPGRLDGYTF
J: TRBJ2-2; size: .; D: .; V: TRBV7-2; DNA: TGTGCCAGCAGCTTACAACTAGCTAACACCGGGGAGCTGTTTTTT; CDR3: CASSLQLANTGELFF
J: TRBJ2-2; size: few; D: TRBD1; V: TRBV4-1; DNA: TGCGCCAGCAGCCAGATAGACAGGGACACCGGGGAGCTGTTTTTT; CDR3: CASSQIDRDTGELFF
J: TRBJ1-4; size: .; D: .; V: TRBV6-1; DNA: TGTGCCAGCAGTGAAAGGGGGAGTCTCAGGGTAAAACTGTTTTTT; CDR3: CASSERGSLRVKLFF
J: TRBJ2-5; size: .; D: TRBD2; V: TRBV4-1; DNA: TGCGCCAGCAGCCGAGGGACTAGCGGGAGGGCCGTTGGGGAGACCCAGTACTTC; CDR3: CASSRGTSGRAVGETQYF
J: TRBJ2-3; size: .; D: TRBD2; V: TRBV19; DNA: TGTGCCAGTAGCCACGGACTAGCGGGAGTGTATTTT; CDR3: CASSHGLAGVYF
J: TRBJ2-7; size: once; D: .; V: TRBV2; DNA: TGTGCCAGCAGTAAGCTAGCGCCTACCTACGAGCAGTACTTC; CDR3: CASSKLAPTYEQYF
J: TRBJ1-4; size: .; D: TRBD1; V: TRBV28; DNA: TGTGCCAGCAGTTTGGCCGGGACAGGGGTAGAAAAACTGTTTTTT; CDR3: CASSLAGTGVEKLFF
J: TRBJ1-1; size: .; D: .; V: TRBV28; DNA: TGTGCCAGCAGTTCATCCGGACGACCAGGGGACACTGAAGCTTTCTTT; CDR3: CASSSSGRPGDTEAFF
J: TRBJ2-7; size: .; D: .; V: TRBV10-2; DNA: TGCGCCAGCAGTGACCCTACCTTCTACGAGCAGTACTTC; CDR3: CASSDPTFYEQYF
J: TRBJ1-1; size: .; D: .; V: TRBV15; DNA: TGTGCCACCAGCAGAGACCTCGTCCGGGGGACTGAAGCTTTCTTT; CDR3: CATSRDLVRGTEAFF
J: TRBJ2-1; size: .; D: .; V: TRBV5-1; DNA: TGCGCCAGCAGCTTGGCGGCCTCCAATGAGCAGTTCTTC; CDR3: CASSLAASNEQFF
J: TRBJ2-5; size: .; D: TRBD1; V: TRBV27; DNA: TGTGCCAGCAGTCCCGGGACAGCCCAAGAGACCCAGTACTTC; CDR3: CASSPGTAQETQYF
J: TRBJ1-3; size: few; D: .; V: TRBV7-9; DNA: TGTGCCAGCAGCCCTCCCTACAGGGTTTCCTCTGGAAACACCATATATTTT; CDR3: CASSPPYRVSSGNTIYF
J: TRBJ2-7; size: medium-sized; D: TRBD1; V: TRBV2; DNA: TGTGCCAGCAGTGAAGGAGGGACAGGGAGTTCCTACGAGCAGTACTTC; CDR3: CASSEGGTGSSYEQYF
J: TRBJ2-5; size: .; D: .; V: TRBV4-3; DNA: TGCGCCAGCAGCCAAGACTTCGGGCGCAAGGAGACCCAGTACTTC; CDR3: CASSQDFGRKETQYF
J: TRBJ2-3; size: many; D: TRBD2; V: TRBV9; DNA: TGTGCCAGCGGAAGGGGACTAGCGGCTACAGATACGCAGTATTTT; CDR3: CASGRGLAATDTQYF
J: TRBJ1-2; size: .; D: TRBD1; V: TRBV7-2; DNA: TGTGCCAGCAGCTTAGGATCCGGGACAGCTTACGGCCACACCTTC; CDR3: CASSLGSGTAYGHTF
J: TRBJ1-1; size: few; D: TRBD1; V: TRBV7-9; DNA: TGTGCCAGCAGCTTCGGGGACAGGGGGTCCGGAGCTTTCTTT; CDR3: CASSFGDRGSGAFF
J: TRBJ1-1; size: once; D: .; V: TRBV6-5; DNA: TGTGCCAGCAGTTACCGCGAAGGACTGAACACTGAAGCTTTCTTT; CDR3: CASSYREGLNTEAFF